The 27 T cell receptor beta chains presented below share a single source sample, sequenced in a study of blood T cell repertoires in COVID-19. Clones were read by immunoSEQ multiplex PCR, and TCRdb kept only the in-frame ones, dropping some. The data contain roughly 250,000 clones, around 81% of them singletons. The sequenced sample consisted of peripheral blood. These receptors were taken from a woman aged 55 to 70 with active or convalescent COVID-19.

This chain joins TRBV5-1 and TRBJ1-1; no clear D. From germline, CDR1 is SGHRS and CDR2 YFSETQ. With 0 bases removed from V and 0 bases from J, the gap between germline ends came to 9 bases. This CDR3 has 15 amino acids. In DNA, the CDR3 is TGCGCCAGCAGCTTGGCTCCGGGTTTGAACACTGAAGCTTTCTTT. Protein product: CASSLAPGLNTEAFF. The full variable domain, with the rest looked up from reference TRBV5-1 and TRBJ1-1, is KAGVTQTPRYLIKTRGQQVTLSCSPISGHRSVSWYQQTPGQGLQFLFEYFSETQRNKGNFPGRFSGRQFSNSRSEMNVSTLELGDSALYLCASSLAPGLNTEAFFGQGTRLTVV.

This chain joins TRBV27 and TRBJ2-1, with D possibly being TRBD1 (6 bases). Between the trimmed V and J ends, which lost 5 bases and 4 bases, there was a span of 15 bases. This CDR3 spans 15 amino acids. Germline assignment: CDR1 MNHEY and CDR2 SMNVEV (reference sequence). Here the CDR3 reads CASSPGASFYNEQFF. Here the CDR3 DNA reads TGTGCCAGCAGTCCAGGGGCTAGCTTTTACAATGAGCAGTTCTTC.

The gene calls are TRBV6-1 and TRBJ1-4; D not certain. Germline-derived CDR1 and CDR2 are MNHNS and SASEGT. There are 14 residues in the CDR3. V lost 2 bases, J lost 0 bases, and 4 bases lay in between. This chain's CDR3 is CASSEHPTNEKLFF. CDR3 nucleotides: TGTGCCAGCAGTGAACATCCAACTAATGAAAAACTGTTTTTT.

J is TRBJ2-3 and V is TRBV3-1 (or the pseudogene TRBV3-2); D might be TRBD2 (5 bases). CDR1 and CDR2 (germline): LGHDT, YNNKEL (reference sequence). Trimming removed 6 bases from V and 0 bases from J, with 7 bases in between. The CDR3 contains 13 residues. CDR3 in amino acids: CASRTTSTDTQYF. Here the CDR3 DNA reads TGTGCCAGCAGGACTACTAGCACAGATACGCAGTATTTT.

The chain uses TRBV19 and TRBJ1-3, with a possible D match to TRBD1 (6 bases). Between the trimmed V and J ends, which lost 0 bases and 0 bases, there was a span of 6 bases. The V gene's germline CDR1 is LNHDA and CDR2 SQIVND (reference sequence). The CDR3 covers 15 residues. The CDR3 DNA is TGTGCCAGTAGTATAGAGGGGGCCTCTGGAAACACCATATATTTT. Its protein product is CASSIEGASGNTIYF.

CDR3 nucleotide sequence: TGTGCCAGCAGTTGGTTGGAGGACCAAGAGACCCAGTACTTC. As protein: CASSWLEDQETQYF. J is TRBJ2-5 and V is TRBV6-2 or TRBV6-3; possible D gene TRBD2, 5 bases. The CDR3 spans 14 residues. Between the trimmed V and J ends, which lost 4 bases and 0 bases, there was a span of 9 bases. Germline values: CDR1 MNHEY, CDR2 SVGEGT.

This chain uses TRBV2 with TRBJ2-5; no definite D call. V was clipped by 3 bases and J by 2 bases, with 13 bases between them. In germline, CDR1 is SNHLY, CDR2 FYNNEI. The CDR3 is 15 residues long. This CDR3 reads CASSDTRHGQETQYF. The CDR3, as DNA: TGTGCCAGCAGTGACACGCGCCACGGTCAAGAGACCCAGTACTTC.

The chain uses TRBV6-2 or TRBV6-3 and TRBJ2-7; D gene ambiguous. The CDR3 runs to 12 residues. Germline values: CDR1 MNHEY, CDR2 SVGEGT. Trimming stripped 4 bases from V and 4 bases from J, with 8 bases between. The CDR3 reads CASSSPMYEQYF. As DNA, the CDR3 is TGTGCCAGCAGTTCACCTATGTACGAGCAGTACTTC.

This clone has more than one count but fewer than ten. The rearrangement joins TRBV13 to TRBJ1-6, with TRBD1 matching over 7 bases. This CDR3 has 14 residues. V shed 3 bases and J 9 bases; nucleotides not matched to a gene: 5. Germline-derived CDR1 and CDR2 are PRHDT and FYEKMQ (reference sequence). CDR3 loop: CASSFQTGSSPLHF. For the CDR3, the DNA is TGTGCCAGCAGCTTCCAGACAGGGAGTTCACCCCTCCACTTT.

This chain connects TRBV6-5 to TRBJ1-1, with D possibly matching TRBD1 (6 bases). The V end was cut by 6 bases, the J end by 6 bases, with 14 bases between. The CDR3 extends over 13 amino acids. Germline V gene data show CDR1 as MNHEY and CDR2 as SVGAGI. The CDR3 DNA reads TGTGCCAGCAGCTTCGCAGGGGACGCTGAAGCTTTCTTT. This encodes CASSFAGDAEAFF.

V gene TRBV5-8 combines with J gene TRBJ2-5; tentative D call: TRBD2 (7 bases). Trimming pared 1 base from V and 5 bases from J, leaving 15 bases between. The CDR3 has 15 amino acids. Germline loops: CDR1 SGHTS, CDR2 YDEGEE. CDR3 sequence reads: CASSLSGGSGETQYF. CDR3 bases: TGTGCCAGCAGCTTGTCGGGGGGCAGCGGGGAGACCCAGTACTTC. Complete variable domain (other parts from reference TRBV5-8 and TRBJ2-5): EAGVTQSPTHLIKTRGQQATLRCSPISGHTSVYWYQQALGLGLQFLLWYDEGEERNRGNFPPRFSGRQFPNYSSELNVNALELEDSALYLCASSLSGGSGETQYFGPGTRLLVL.

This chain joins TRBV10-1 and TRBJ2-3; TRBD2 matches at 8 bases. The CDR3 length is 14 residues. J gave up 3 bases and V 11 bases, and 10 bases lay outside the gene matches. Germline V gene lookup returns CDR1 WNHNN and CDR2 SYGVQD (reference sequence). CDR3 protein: CAGNQGGGTDTQYF. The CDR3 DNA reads TGCGCCGGCAATCAGGGCGGGGGGACAGATACGCAGTATTTT.

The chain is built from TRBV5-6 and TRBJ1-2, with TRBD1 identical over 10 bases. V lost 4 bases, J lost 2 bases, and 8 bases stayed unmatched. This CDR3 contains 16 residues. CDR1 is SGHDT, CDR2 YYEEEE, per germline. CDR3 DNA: TGTGCCAGCAGCACAACGAAGGGACAGGGGAACTATGGCTACACCTTC. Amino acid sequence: CASSTTKGQGNYGYTF.

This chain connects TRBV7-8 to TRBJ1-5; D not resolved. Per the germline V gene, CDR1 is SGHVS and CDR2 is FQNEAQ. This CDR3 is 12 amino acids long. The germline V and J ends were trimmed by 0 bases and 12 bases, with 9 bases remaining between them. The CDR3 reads CASSLAEGDQHF. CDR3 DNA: TGTGCCAGCAGCTTAGCGGAGGGAGACCAGCATTTT.

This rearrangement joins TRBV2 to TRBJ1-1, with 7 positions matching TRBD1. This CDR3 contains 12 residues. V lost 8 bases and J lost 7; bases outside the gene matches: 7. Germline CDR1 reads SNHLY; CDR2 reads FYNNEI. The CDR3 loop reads CASLQGQGEAFF. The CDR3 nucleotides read TGTGCCAGCTTACAGGGGCAGGGTGAAGCTTTCTTT.

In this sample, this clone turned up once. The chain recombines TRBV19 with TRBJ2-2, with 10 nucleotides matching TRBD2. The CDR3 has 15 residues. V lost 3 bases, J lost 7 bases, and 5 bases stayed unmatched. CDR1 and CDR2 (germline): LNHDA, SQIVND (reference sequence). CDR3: CASSIPSGGVGELFF. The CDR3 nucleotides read TGTGCCAGTAGTATCCCTAGCGGGGGAGTCGGGGAGCTGTTTTTT.

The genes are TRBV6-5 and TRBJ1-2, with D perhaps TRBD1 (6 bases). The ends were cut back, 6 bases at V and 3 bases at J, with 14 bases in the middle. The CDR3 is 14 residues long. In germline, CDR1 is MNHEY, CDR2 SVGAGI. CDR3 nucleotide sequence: TGTGCCAGCAGAGGCCGGGACACCGACTATGGCTACACCTTC. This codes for CASRGRDTDYGYTF.

The CDR3 spells CASSDSPRGYGYTF. CDR3 bases: TGTGCCAGCAGTGATTCCCCCAGGGGCTATGGCTACACCTTC. The V gene is TRBV25-1, the J gene TRBJ1-2; D is perhaps TRBD1 (6 bases). CDR3 length: 14 residues. Per the germline V gene, CDR1 is MGHDK and CDR2 is SYGVNS. Trimming shortened V by 3 bases and J by 4 bases, and 12 bases separated the two germline ends.

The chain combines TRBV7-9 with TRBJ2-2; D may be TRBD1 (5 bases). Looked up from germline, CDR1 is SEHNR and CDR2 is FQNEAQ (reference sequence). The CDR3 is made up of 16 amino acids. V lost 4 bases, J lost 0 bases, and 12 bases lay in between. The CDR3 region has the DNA TGTGCCAGCAGCTCCCGACAGATCGCGAACACCGGGGAGCTGTTTTTT. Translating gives CASSSRQIANTGELFF.

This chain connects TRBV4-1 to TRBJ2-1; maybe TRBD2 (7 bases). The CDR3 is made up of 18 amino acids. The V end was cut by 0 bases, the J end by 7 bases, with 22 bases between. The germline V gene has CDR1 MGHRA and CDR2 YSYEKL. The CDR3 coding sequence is TGCGCCAGCAGCCAAGACTCCTCCCCCCGGGGGGCGAAGAATGAGCAGTTCTTC. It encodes CASSQDSSPRGAKNEQFF.

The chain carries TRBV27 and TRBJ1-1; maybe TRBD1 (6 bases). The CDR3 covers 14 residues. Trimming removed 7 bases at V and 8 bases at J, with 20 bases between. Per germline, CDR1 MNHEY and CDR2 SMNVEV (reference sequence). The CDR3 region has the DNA TGTGCCAGCAACAACATACCCCTAACAGGGGAAGCTTTCTTT. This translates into CASNNIPLTGEAFF.

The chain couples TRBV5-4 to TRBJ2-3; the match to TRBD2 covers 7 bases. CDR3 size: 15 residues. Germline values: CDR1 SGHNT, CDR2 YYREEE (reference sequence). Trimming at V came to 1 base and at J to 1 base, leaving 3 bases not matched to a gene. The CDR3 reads CASSLQGGGTDTQYF. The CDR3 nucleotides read TGTGCCAGCAGCTTGCAGGGAGGGGGCACAGATACGCAGTATTTT.

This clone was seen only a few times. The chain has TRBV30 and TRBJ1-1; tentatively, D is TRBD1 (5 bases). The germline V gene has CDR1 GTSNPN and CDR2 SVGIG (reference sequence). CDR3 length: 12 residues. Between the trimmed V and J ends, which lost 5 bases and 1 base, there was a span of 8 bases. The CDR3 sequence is CAWDSANTEAFF. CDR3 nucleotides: TGTGCCTGGGACAGTGCGAACACTGAAGCTTTCTTT.

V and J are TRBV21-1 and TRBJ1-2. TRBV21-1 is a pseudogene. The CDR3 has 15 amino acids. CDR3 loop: CASSKLEGRGYGYTF. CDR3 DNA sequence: TGTGCCAGCAGCAAATTAGAGGGTCGGGGCTATGGCTACACCTTC.

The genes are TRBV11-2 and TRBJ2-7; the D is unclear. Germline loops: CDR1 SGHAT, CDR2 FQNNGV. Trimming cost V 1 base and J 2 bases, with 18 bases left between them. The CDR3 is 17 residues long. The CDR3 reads CASSLAGQPGRPYEQYF. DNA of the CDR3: TGTGCCAGCAGCTTAGCAGGCCAACCTGGCCGTCCCTACGAGCAGTACTTC. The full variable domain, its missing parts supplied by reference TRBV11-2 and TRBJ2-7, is EAGVAQSPRYKIIEKRQSVAFWCNPISGHATLYWYQQILGQGPKLLIQFQNNGVVDDSQLPKDRFSAERLKGVDSTLKIQPAKLEDSAVYLCASSLAGQPGRPYEQYFGPGTRLTVT.

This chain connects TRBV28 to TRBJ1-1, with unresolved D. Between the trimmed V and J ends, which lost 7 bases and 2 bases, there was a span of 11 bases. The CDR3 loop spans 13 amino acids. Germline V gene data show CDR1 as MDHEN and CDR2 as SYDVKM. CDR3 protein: CASNREHNTEAFF. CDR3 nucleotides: TGTGCCAGCAATAGAGAGCATAACACTGAAGCTTTCTTT.

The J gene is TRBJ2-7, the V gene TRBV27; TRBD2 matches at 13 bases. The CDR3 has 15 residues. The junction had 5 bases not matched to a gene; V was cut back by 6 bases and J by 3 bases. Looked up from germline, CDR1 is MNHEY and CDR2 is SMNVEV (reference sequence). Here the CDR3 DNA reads TGTGCCAGCAGCTCTCGACTAGCGGGGGGCTACGAGCAGTACTTC. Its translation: CASSSRLAGGYEQYF.